What follows is one T cell receptor beta chain and its context. No antigen is known for it. This entry is derived from a study of beta chain features in type 1 diabetes. The overall study: All samples together contributed 90 million to 130 million sorted cells for examination.

The investigators reverse transcribed all of the isolated RNA, so they sequenced expressed TCRB transcripts. Generated by immunoSEQ multiplex PCR, the TCRdb table keeps only in-frame clones and is missing some. The sample lists roughly 260,000 clones, about 11% occurring once. Germline V CDR1 and CDR2: KGHSH, LQKENI. The ends were cut back, 3 bases at V and 0 bases at J, with 6 bases in the middle. The CDR3 has 13 residues. Findings and caveats of the study: High-TCR-expressing cells could be over-represented by cDNA sequencing. TCRB CDR3s from Type 1 diabetes patients were moderately but significantly shorter in all four CD4+ subsets. Within the patient group, naive, central memory and Treg TCRB repertoires appeared more similar to each other than within healthy donors.

V gene TRBV18 combines with J gene TRBJ2-7; D gene ambiguous. This TCR was recovered from a man aged 25-45 years with type 1 diabetes. Sequencing used naive CD4+ T cells from blood. The CDR3 region has the DNA TGTGCCAGCTCACCGGCCCCCTCCTACGAGCAGTACTTC. Protein: CASSPAPSYEQYF. Together with reference TRBV18 and TRBJ2-7, the CDR3 gives the full variable domain: NAGVMQNPRHLVRRRGQEARLRCSPMKGHSHVYWYRQLPEEGLKFMVYLQKENIIDESGMPKERFSAEFPKEGPSILRIQQVVRGDSAAYFCASSPAPSYEQYFGPGTRLTVT.